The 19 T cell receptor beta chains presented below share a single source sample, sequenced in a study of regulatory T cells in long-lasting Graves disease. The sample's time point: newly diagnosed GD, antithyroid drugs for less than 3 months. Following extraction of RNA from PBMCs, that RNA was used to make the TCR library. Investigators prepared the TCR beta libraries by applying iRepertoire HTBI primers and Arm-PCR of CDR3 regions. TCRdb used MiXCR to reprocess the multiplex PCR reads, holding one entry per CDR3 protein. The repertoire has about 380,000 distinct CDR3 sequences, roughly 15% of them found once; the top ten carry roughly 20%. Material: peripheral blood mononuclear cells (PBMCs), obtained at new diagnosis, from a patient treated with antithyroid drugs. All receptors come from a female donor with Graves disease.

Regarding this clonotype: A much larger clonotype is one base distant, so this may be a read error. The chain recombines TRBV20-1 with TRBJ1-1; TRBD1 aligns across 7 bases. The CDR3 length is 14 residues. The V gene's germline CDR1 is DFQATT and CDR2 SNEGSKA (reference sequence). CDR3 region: CSALDGRGDTGAFF. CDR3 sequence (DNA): TGCAGTGCCCTAGACGGCAGGGGGGACACTGGAGCTTTCTTT.

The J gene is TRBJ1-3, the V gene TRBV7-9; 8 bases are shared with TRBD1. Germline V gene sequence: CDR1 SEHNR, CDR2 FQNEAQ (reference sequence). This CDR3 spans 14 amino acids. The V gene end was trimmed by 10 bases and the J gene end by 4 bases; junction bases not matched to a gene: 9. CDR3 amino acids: CATSTGERGNTIYF. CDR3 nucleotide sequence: TGTGCCACGTCGACAGGGGAGAGAGGAAACACCATATATTTT.

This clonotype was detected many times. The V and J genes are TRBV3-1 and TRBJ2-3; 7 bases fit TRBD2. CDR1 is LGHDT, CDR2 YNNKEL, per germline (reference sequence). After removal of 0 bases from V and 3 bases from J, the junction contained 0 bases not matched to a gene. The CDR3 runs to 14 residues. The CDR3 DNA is TGTGCCAGCAGCCAAGAGGGACTAACAGATACGCAGTATTTT. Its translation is CASSQEGLTDTQYF.

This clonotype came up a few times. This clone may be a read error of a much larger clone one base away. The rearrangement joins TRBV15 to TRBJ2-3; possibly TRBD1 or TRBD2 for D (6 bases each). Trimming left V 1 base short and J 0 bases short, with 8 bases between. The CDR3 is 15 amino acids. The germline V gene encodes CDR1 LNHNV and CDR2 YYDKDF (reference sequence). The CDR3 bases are TGTGCCACCAGCAGAGGAGGGGGGAGCACAGATACGCAGTATTTT. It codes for CATSRGGGSTDTQYF.

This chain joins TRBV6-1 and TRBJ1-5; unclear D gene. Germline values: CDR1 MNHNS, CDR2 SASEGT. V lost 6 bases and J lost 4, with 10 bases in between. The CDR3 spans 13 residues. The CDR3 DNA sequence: TGTGCCAGCAGCCGAGAGAGGAATCAGCCCCAGCATTTT. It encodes CASSRERNQPQHF.

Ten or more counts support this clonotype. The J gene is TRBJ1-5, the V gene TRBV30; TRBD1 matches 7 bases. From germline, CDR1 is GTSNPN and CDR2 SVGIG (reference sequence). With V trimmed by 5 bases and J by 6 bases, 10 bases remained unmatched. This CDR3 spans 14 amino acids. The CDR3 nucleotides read TGTGCCTGGGGTAAAGGACAGGTTAGTCAGCCCCAGCATTTT. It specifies CAWGKGQVSQPQHF. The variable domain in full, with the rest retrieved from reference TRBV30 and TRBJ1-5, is SQTIHQWPATLVQPVGSPLSLECTVEGTSNPNLYWYRQAAGRGLQLLFYSVGIGQISSEVPQNLSASRPQDRQFILSSKKLLLSDSGFYLCAWGKGQVSQPQHFGDGTRLSIL.

The CDR3 DNA is TGTGCCAGCAGGTCCCCCGGCACAGGGAATGGCTACACCTTC. Translating gives CASRSPGTGNGYTF. The V call is TRBV28, the J call TRBJ1-2, with D maybe TRBD1 (6 bases). Trimming stripped 6 bases from V and 6 bases from J, with 17 bases between. Looked up from germline, CDR1 is MDHEN and CDR2 is SYDVKM. CDR3 length: 14 amino acids.

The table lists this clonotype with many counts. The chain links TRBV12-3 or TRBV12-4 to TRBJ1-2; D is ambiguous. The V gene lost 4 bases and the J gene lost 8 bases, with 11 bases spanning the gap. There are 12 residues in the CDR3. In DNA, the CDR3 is TGTGCCAGCAGTTCAATACTTGAGGGCTACACCTTC. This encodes CASSSILEGYTF.

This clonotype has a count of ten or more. This CDR3 reads CSARDQDRDYEQYF. The CDR3 nucleotides read TGCAGTGCTAGAGACCAGGACAGGGACTACGAGCAGTACTTC. The genes are TRBV20-1 and TRBJ2-7, with 8 nucleotides matching TRBD1. CDR1 DFQATT and CDR2 SNEGSKA come from the germline V gene (reference sequence). J gave up 3 bases and V 0 bases, and 4 bases lay outside the gene matches. The CDR3 length is 14 residues.

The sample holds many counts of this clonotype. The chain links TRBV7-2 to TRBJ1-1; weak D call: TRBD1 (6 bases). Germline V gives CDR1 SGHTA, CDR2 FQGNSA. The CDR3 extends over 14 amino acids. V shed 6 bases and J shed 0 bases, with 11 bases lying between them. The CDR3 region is CASRQRGMNTEAFF. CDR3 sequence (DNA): TGTGCCAGCAGACAAAGGGGGATGAACACTGAAGCTTTCTTT.

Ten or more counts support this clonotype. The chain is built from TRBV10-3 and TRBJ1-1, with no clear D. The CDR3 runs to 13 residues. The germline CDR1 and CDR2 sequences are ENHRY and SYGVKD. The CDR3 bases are TGTTCCTCCGTTTCCCCAGGGAACACTGAAGCTTTCTTT. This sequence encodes CSSVSPGNTEAFF.

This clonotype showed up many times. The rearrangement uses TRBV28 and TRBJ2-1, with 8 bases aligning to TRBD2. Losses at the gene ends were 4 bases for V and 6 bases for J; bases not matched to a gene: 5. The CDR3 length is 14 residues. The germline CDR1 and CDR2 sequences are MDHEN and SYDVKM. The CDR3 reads CASSSPAGVNEQFF. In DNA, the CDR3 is TGTGCCAGCAGTTCACCAGCGGGGGTCAATGAGCAGTTCTTC.

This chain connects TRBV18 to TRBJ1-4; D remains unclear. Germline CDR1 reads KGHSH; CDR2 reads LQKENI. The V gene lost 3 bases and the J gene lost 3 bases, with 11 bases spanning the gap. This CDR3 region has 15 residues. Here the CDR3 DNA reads TGTGCCAGCTCACCCCTAAGGGAGCCTAATGAAAAACTGTTTTTT. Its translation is CASSPLREPNEKLFF. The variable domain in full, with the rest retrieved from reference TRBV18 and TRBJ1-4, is NAGVMQNPRHLVRRRGQEARLRCSPMKGHSHVYWYRQLPEEGLKFMVYLQKENIIDESGMPKERFSAEFPKEGPSILRIQQVVRGDSAAYFCASSPLREPNEKLFFGSGTQLSVL.

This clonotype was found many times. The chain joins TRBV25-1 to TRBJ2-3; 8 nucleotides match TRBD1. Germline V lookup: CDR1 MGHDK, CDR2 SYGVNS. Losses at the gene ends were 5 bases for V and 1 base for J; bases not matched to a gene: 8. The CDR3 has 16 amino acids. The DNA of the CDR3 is TGTGCCAGCAGTAGACCCGGGACAGGAGGCACAGATACGCAGTATTTT. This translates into CASSRPGTGGTDTQYF.

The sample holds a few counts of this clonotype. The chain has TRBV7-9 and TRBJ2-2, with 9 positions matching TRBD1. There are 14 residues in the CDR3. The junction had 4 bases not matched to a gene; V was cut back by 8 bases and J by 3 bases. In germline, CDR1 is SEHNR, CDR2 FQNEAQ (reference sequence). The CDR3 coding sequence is TGTGCCAGCCTACGGACAGGGGACACCGGGGAGCTGTTTTTT. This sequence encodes CASLRTGDTGELFF.

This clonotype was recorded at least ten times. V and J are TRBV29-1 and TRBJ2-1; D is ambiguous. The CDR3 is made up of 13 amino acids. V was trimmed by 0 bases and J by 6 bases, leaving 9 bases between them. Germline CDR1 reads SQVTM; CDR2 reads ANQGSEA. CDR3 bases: TGCAGCGTTGAAGATTGGCAGAGCAATGAGCAGTTCTTC. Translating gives CSVEDWQSNEQFF.

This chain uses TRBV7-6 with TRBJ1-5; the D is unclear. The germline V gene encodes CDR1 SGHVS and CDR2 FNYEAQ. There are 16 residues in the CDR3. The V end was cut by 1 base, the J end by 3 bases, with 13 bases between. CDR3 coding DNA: TGTGCCAGCAGCTTAGGGCCCTTTCAATTCAATCAGCCCCAGCATTTT. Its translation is CASSLGPFQFNQPQHF.

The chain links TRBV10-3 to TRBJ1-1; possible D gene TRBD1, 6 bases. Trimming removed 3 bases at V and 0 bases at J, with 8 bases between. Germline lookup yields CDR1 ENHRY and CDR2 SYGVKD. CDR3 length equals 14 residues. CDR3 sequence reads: CAISDTGMNTEAFF. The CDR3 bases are TGTGCCATCAGTGACACAGGGATGAACACTGAAGCTTTCTTT.

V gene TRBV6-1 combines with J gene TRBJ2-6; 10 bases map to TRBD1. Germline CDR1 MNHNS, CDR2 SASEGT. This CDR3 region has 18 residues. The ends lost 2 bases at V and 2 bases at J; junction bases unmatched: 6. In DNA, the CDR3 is TGTGCCAGCAGTGAATTTGTGACAGGGGGCACTGGGGCCAACGTCCTGACTTTC. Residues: CASSEFVTGGTGANVLTF.